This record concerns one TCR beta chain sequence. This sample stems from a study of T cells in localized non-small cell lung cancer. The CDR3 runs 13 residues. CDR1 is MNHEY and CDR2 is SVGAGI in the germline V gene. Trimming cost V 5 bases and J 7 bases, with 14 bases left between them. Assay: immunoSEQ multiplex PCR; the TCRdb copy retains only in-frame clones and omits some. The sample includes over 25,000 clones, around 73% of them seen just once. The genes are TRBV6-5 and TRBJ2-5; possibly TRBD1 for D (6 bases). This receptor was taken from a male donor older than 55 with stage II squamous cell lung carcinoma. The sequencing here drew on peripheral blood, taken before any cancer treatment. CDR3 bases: TGTGCCAGCAGTCGACAGGATTTGGGGACCCAGTACTTC. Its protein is CASSRQDLGTQYF.